One T cell receptor beta chain is described in this entry. The sample comes from a study of technical replicates of blood from several donors. Data came from immunoSEQ multiplex PCR; TCRdb stores just in-frame clones and leaves some out. The sample gives around 80,000 clones, about nine tenths of which show up once; approximately 0.42% is in the top ten. V lost 5 bases to trimming and J lost 2 bases, with 7 bases between them. Germline V CDR1 and CDR2: ENHRY, SYGVKD. The CDR3 is 13 amino acids. The chain employs TRBV10-3 and TRBJ1-3, with a tentative D call TRBD1 (5 bases). The clonotype originates from a human donor in good health. Sample: T cells isolated from PBMCs. CDR3 loop: CAISQGPGNTIYF. The CDR3, as DNA: TGTGCCATCAGTCAGGGTCCTGGAAACACCATATATTTT.